A few counts support the clone carrying this T cell receptor (beta chain). Its antigen remains unidentified. The treatment: approximately nine-day PBMC culture with coronavirus spike peptide pools or control peptides (ViraFEST assay). Peptide pools at 10 ug/ml and IL-2 at around 10 IU/ml were added to cultures of under 2.5 million PBMCs per well. This sample was included in a study of vaccination and CD4 T cells after COVID-19. For the study at large: Each person enrolled got two BNT162b2 or mRNA-1273 vaccine doses.

The CDR3 is 14 amino acids. After removal of 3 bases from V and 6 bases from J, the junction contained 6 bases not matched to a gene. Germline-derived CDR1 and CDR2 are DFQATT and SNEGSKA (reference sequence). General study points: SARS-CoV-2-reactive clonotype medians increased from about 20 to 38, not significantly. In convalescent patients, 304 of 307 vaccine-specific clones were mono-reactive for SARS-CoV-2 spike.

At the Johns Hopkins FTIC core, DNA taken from cultured CD4+ T cells was sequenced by way of the Oncomine TCR Beta short-read assay. TCRdb re-analysed the PCR reads in MiXCR, keeping a single row per CDR3 protein. The table shows around 19,000 distinct CDR3 sequences, with 50% to 65% occurring only once. The receptor's source is a human donor who had recovered from COVID-19. The chain carries TRBV20-1 and TRBJ2-4, with 9 bases that match TRBD1. Material for sequencing was CD4+ T cells from blood, cultured in vitro. The chain's CDR3 is CSASFLGQGNIQYF. The CDR3, as DNA: TGCAGTGCTAGTTTTCTGGGACAGGGAAACATTCAGTACTTC.